The present entry profiles one T cell receptor beta chain with its context. Its antigen remains unidentified. This entry comes from a study of CD8+ T cells in alopecia areata. As to treatment: oral pan-JAK inhibitor, 5-10 mg twice daily. Overall study results and limits: Among the top 100, expanded CD8+ clones were significantly decreased by tofacitinib, as was scalp clonality.

Germline loops: CDR1 MGHDK, CDR2 SYGVNS. The J segment lost 4 bases and the V segment lost 11 bases, leaving 7 bases of the junction unmatched. CDR3 length: 12 amino acids. Extracted RNA was reverse transcribed into cDNA, the sequencing template. TCRdb's copy holds only in-frame clones and misses some; the assay was immunoSEQ multiplex PCR. The table has some 98,000 clones, 50% to 75% seen once. The V gene is TRBV25-1, the J gene TRBJ1-2, with 7 bases aligning to TRBD1. The sequence was obtained from a human donor with alopecia areata. The material was CD8+ T cells sorted from blood, obtained at week 4, from a patient treated with tofacitinib. The CDR3 region is CAHNEGAYGYTF. CDR3 nucleotides: TGTGCCCACAACGAGGGGGCCTATGGCTACACCTTC.